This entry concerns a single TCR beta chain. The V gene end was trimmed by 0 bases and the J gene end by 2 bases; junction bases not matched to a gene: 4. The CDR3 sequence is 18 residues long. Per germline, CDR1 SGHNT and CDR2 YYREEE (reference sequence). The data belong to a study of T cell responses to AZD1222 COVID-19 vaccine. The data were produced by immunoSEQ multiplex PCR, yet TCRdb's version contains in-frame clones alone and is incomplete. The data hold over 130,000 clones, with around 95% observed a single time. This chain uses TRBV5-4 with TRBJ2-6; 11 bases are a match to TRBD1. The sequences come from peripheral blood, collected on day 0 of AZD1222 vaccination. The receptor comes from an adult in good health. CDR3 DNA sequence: TGTGCCAGCAGCTTGGCAGGACAGGGGGCCGCTGGGGCCAACGTCCTGACTTTC. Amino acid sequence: CASSLAGQGAAGANVLTF.